Detailed here is one TCR beta chain. Produced via immunoSEQ multiplex PCR; TCRdb's table is partial and in-frame only. The table shows 150,000 to 180,000 clones, with around 96% occurring only once. These data belong to a study of control samples from healthy donors and cancer patients. Sequenced input: blood. This clonotype originated in a man aged 40-49 years in good health.

The CDR3, as DNA: TGTGCCAGCAGTTCAGGGGTAGCGGGTTTGGAGACCCAGTACTTC. It is translated as CASSSGVAGLETQYF. V and J are TRBV27 and TRBJ2-5, with D maybe TRBD2 (7 bases). In germline, CDR1 is MNHEY, CDR2 SMNVEV (reference sequence). This CDR3 spans 15 amino acids. The V end was cut by 4 bases, the J end by 5 bases, with 17 bases between.